The sample holds a few counts of the clone carrying this T cell receptor beta chain. In the original processing: For nucleated cells, counts were estimated from reference gene primer amplification. Some clones are missing from TCRdb's copy, which holds only in-frame ones; the method was immunoSEQ multiplex PCR. V and J calls and clone size are copied from that table; D and trimming were computed from the DNA. Counted here are around 110,000 clones, 65% to 85% occurring once; the ten biggest clones make up 0.8% to 1%. These data belong to a study of blood T cell repertoires in COVID-19. Study-wide background: Some COVID-19 samples were acute and others convalescent; all came from the United States, Italy and Spain.

Germline values: CDR1 SGHNT, CDR2 YYREEE (reference sequence). V was pared by 4 bases and J by 2 bases, with 12 bases between. This CDR3 has 14 residues. The genes are TRBV5-4 and TRBJ1-1, with D unclear. Material: peripheral blood. This receptor was obtained from a woman in her 70s with acute or convalescent COVID-19. The CDR3, as DNA: TGTGCCAGCAGCCGGGCGGGGATCAACACTGAAGCTTTCTTT. Amino acids: CASSRAGINTEAFF.